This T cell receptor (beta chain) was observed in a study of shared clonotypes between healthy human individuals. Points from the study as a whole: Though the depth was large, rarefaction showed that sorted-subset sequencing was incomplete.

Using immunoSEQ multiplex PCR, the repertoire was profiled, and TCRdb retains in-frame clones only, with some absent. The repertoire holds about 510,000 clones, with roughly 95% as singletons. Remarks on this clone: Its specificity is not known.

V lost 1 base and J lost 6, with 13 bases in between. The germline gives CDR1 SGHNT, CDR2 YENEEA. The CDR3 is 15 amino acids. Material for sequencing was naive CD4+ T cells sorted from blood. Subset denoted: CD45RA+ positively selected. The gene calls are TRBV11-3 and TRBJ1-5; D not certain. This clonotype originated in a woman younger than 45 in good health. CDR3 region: CASSLGAKSGQPQHF. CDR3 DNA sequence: TGTGCCAGCAGCTTAGGTGCCAAAAGCGGTCAGCCCCAGCATTTT.